These 32 T cell receptor beta chains share one sample of origin, sequenced in a study of cytomegalovirus exposure and HLA in healthy donors. The PCR made use of 60 Vbeta and 13 Jbeta primers. Sequenced by immunoSEQ multiplex PCR; TCRdb stores in-frame clones only, minus some. Of 160,000 or so clones in the sample, approximately 78% were seen once. The sample taken for sequencing was PBMCs. These receptors all stem from a male donor in good health and CMV-seronegative.

V and J are TRBV9 and TRBJ1-2; tentatively, D is TRBD1 (5 bases). V was clipped by 5 bases and J by 0 bases, with 8 bases between them. The CDR3 contains 13 residues. The germline gives CDR1 SGDLS, CDR2 YYNGEE. In DNA form, the CDR3 reads TGTGCCAGCAGGGGGGACTCTAACTATGGCTACACCTTC. It translates to CASRGDSNYGYTF. Combining the CDR3 with reference TRBV9 and TRBJ1-2 gives the whole variable domain DSGVTQTPKHLITATGQRVTLRCSPRSGDLSVYWYQQSLDQGLQFLIQYYNGEERAKGNILERFSAQQFPDLHSELNLSSLELGDSALYFCASRGDSNYGYTFGSGTRLTVV.

This clone was observed once. The chain combines TRBV27 with TRBJ2-7; weak D call: TRBD1 (6 bases). The CDR3 loop spans 13 amino acids. Trimming took off 4 bases at V and 2 bases at J, with 9 bases between the two ends. Germline CDR1 MNHEY, CDR2 SMNVEV (reference sequence). The CDR3 region has the DNA TGTGCCAGCAGTTCGGGACACCCCTACGAGCAGTACTTC. Amino acid sequence: CASSSGHPYEQYF.

This clone was recorded only once. The gene calls are TRBV7-9 and TRBJ2-2, with D uncertain. This CDR3 has 16 amino acids. Germline CDR1 reads SEHNR; CDR2 reads FQNEAQ (reference sequence). V was pared by 1 base and J by 3 bases, with 12 bases between. The CDR3 spells CASSLVGGKDTGELFF. CDR3 sequence (DNA): TGTGCCAGCAGCTTAGTCGGCGGTAAGGACACCGGGGAGCTGTTTTTT.

A few counts support this clone. J is TRBJ2-3 and V is TRBV7-2, with D tentatively TRBD1 (5 bases). Trimming took 6 bases from V and 1 from J, leaving 17 bases between them. The CDR3 runs to 16 residues. The germline V gene encodes CDR1 SGHTA and CDR2 FQGNSA. The CDR3 DNA follows: TGTGCCAGCAGGGCTAGGGGCTATGGGGGCACAGATACGCAGTATTTT. Its protein is CASRARGYGGTDTQYF.

The sample holds a few counts of this clone. The V gene is TRBV14, the J gene TRBJ2-7, with D possibly TRBD2 on 5 matching bases. The CDR3 is 14 amino acids. V was shortened by 1 base and J by 2 bases, with 9 bases between the two germline ends. CDR1 and CDR2 from the germline V gene are SGHDN and FVKESK. The CDR3 here is CASSQGRAAYEQYF. The CDR3 DNA reads as TGTGCCAGCAGCCAAGGGAGAGCGGCCTACGAGCAGTACTTC.

V and J are TRBV7-2 and TRBJ2-3, with TRBD1 matching 8 bases. V dropped 3 bases and J dropped 8; count of bases not matched to a gene: 4. The CDR3 is 13 residues long. Germline values: CDR1 SGHTA, CDR2 FQGNSA. CDR3 DNA: TGTGCCAGCAGCTTTCAGGGGGCGCCTACGCAGTATTTT. Translation gives CASSFQGAPTQYF.

The V gene is TRBV15, the J gene TRBJ2-7; maybe TRBD1 (6 bases). CDR1 is LNHNV, CDR2 YYDKDF, per germline (reference sequence). The CDR3 is 14 residues long. V lost 0 bases and J 4 bases, leaving 10 bases between the germline ends. This CDR3 is CATSREVDRYEQYF. The CDR3 nucleotides read TGTGCCACCAGCAGAGAAGTAGACAGGTACGAGCAGTACTTC.

The V and J genes are TRBV19 and TRBJ1-5; 11 bases line up with TRBD1. There are 15 residues in the CDR3. Germline-derived CDR1 and CDR2 are LNHDA and SQIVND (reference sequence). V shed 7 bases and J 4 bases; nucleotides not matched to a gene: 6. DNA for the CDR3: TGTGCCAGTACCATGGACAGGGGGCCAAATCAGCCCCAGCATTTT. Amino acids: CASTMDRGPNQPQHF.

The J gene is TRBJ1-2, the V gene TRBV6-5, with D unresolved. This CDR3 spans 11 amino acids. The V and J ends lost 8 bases and 5 bases respectively, with 9 bases between them. Germline assignment: CDR1 MNHEY and CDR2 SVGAGI. Written as DNA, the CDR3 is TGTGCCAGCCGGGGTGATTATGGCTACACCTTC. As protein: CASRGDYGYTF.

The chain links TRBV27 to TRBJ2-5; TRBD2 matches at 10 bases. V was pared by 4 bases and J by 2 bases, with 7 bases of the junction left unmatched. CDR1 MNHEY and CDR2 SMNVEV come from the germline V gene (reference sequence). This CDR3 spans 16 amino acids. Here the CDR3 reads CASSSQLAGLQETQYF. CDR3 DNA sequence: TGTGCCAGCAGTTCACAACTAGCGGGGCTTCAAGAGACCCAGTACTTC.

The chain links TRBV7-3 to TRBJ1-2; 7 nucleotides agree with TRBD1. Germline CDR1 SGHTA, CDR2 FQGTGA. Trimming removed 4 bases from V and 5 bases from J; junction bases left unmatched: 7. The CDR3 sequence is 14 residues long. The CDR3 loop reads CASSSGTDGYGYTF. DNA of the CDR3: TGTGCCAGCAGCTCCGGGACAGATGGGTATGGCTACACCTTC. Full variable domain (outside the CDR3, taken from reference TRBV7-3 and TRBJ1-2): GAGVSQTPSNKVTEKGKYVELRCDPISGHTALYWYRQSLGQGPEFLIYFQGTGAADDSGLPNDRFFAVRPEGSVSTLKIQRTERGDSAVYLCASSSGTDGYGYTFGSGTRLTVV.

On this clone itself: One end of the junction fails to match germline, which may point to a read error. J is TRBJ1-3 and V is TRBV5-1; 10 nucleotides agree with TRBD1. Germline loops: CDR1 SGHRS, CDR2 YFSETQ. This CDR3 has 16 residues. The CDR3: CASSPGQGNSRNTIYF. The CDR3 bases are TGCGCCAGCAGCCCGGGACAGGGGAACTCTAGAAACACCATATATTTT.

The chain carries TRBV7-2 and TRBJ1-1; possibly TRBD1 for D (6 bases). CDR3 length equals 15 residues. Germline V CDR1 and CDR2: SGHTA, FQGNSA. Trimming removed 1 base from V and 3 bases from J, with 12 bases in between. CDR3 sequence (DNA): TGTGCCAGCAGCTTAGAGGGGGGGGCGGACACTGAAGCTTTCTTT. This encodes CASSLEGGADTEAFF.

The chain couples TRBV2 to TRBJ2-1; 12 positions agree with TRBD2. V lost 4 bases to trimming and J lost 9 bases; unmatched junction nucleotides: 7. Looked up from germline, CDR1 is SNHLY and CDR2 is FYNNEI. CDR3 length: 15 residues. CDR3 in DNA: TGTGCCAGCAGTGTTCTAGCGGGAGGGCCAACTGAGCAGTTCTTC. As protein: CASSVLAGGPTEQFF.

The J gene is TRBJ2-7, the V gene TRBV29-1; TRBD1 matches 9 bases. Germline V CDR1 and CDR2: SQVTM, ANQGSEA. CDR3 length: 12 amino acids. V lost 7 bases to trimming and J lost 5 bases; unmatched junction nucleotides: 6. This CDR3 reads CSGTGGGDEQYF. Here the CDR3 DNA reads TGCAGCGGTACAGGGGGCGGGGACGAGCAGTACTTC.

In its sample, this clone was seen a few times. V gene TRBV10-3 combines with J gene TRBJ2-1, with D possibly TRBD2 on 5 matching bases. V shed 4 bases and J shed 7 bases, with 14 bases lying between them. In germline, CDR1 is ENHRY, CDR2 SYGVKD. CDR3 size: 14 residues. As DNA, the CDR3 is TGTGCCATCAGTGGTACGTGGGAGCGGAATGAGCAGTTCTTC. This sequence encodes CAISGTWERNEQFF.

The rearrangement uses TRBV19 and TRBJ2-1, with D tentatively TRBD2 (6 bases). The length of the CDR3 is 11 residues. Trimming took 8 bases from V and 9 from J, leaving 11 bases between them. Germline values: CDR1 LNHDA, CDR2 SQIVND (reference sequence). The DNA for the CDR3 is TGTGCCAGTGGAGGGTTAAGTGAGCAGTTCTTC. Protein product: CASGGLSEQFF.

The rearrangement links TRBV6-5 to TRBJ1-3; D ambiguous. The CDR3 contains 13 residues. The germline gives CDR1 MNHEY, CDR2 SVGAGI. Trimming cost V 7 bases and J 0 bases, with 7 bases left between them. Here the CDR3 reads CASTPYSGNTIYF. CDR3 DNA sequence: TGTGCCAGCACCCCGTACTCTGGAAACACCATATATTTT.

The chain couples TRBV7-9 to TRBJ2-3; D is perhaps TRBD1 (5 bases). The CDR3 length is 13 residues. Germline assignment: CDR1 SEHNR and CDR2 FQNEAQ (reference sequence). V was pared by 5 bases and J by 11 bases, with 17 bases between. The CDR3 DNA reads as TGTGCCAGCAGCGCTAGACAGAGCCCTAGGCAGTATTTT. Its translation: CASSARQSPRQYF.

J is TRBJ1-1 and V is TRBV28; TRBD1 aligns across 7 bases. CDR3 length equals 13 residues. Per germline, CDR1 MDHEN and CDR2 SYDVKM. The V segment lost 10 bases and the J segment 5 bases; nucleotides outside the gene matches: 10. In DNA form, the CDR3 reads TGTGCCATACAGGGGCGAAGTAGAACTGAAGCTTTCTTT. This encodes CAIQGRSRTEAFF.

This clone was detected a few times. Other nucleotide sequences from this sample produce the same CDR3. The chain uses TRBV4-1 and TRBJ2-5; the D gene is possibly TRBD2 (7 bases). In germline, CDR1 is MGHRA, CDR2 YSYEKL. This CDR3 contains 13 residues. Trimming took 4 bases from V and 4 from J, leaving 10 bases between them. DNA of the CDR3: TGCGCCAGCAGCCGAGGGGGGGCAGAGACCCAGTACTTC. Translated: CASSRGGAETQYF.

The gene calls are TRBV5-1 and TRBJ2-2, with D uncertain. The CDR3 runs to 15 residues. V lost 2 bases and J 1 base, leaving 9 bases between the germline ends. The germline CDR1 and CDR2 sequences are SGHRS and YFSETQ. The CDR3 nucleotides read TGCGCCAGCAGCTTCCGACACCAGAACACCGGGGAGCTGTTTTTT. It yields the protein CASSFRHQNTGELFF.

The chain is built from TRBV9 and TRBJ1-1; possible D gene TRBD1, 6 bases. Germline CDR1 SGDLS, CDR2 YYNGEE. V lost 0 bases to trimming and J lost 5 bases, with 8 bases between them. CDR3 length equals 13 residues. CDR3 amino acids: CASSVAGETEAFF. The CDR3 DNA sequence: TGTGCCAGCAGCGTAGCAGGGGAAACTGAAGCTTTCTTT.

The CDR3 protein is CASSLAGVSDTQYF. CDR3 nucleotides: TGTGCCAGCAGCTTAGCGGGAGTCTCAGATACGCAGTATTTT. This chain connects TRBV7-6 to TRBJ2-3, with D possibly TRBD2 on 5 matching bases. The CDR3 runs 14 residues. The germline V gene has CDR1 SGHVS and CDR2 FNYEAQ. Trimming shortened V by 0 bases and J by 4 bases, and 8 bases separated the two germline ends.

CDR3 residues: CASSLAAMGLEQYF. In DNA, the CDR3 is TGTGCCAGCAGCTTAGCGGCTATGGGGCTCGAGCAGTACTTC. The chain carries TRBV11-2 and TRBJ2-7; D may be TRBD1 (5 bases). Trimming left V 1 base short and J 6 bases short, with 13 bases between. From germline, CDR1 is SGHAT and CDR2 FQNNGV. The CDR3 contains 14 residues.

V and J are TRBV7-6 and TRBJ2-4, with TRBD2 as a possible D gene (7 bases). CDR1 is SGHVS, CDR2 FNYEAQ, per germline. This CDR3 region has 14 residues. Trimming shortened V by 5 bases and J by 8 bases, and 16 bases separated the two germline ends. CDR3 in amino acids: CASSPRGRGDIQYF. CDR3 DNA: TGTGCCAGCAGCCCGCGGGGGCGGGGAGACATTCAGTACTTC. Using reference TRBV7-6 and TRBJ2-4 for the parts outside the CDR3, the full variable domain is GAGVSQSPRYKVTKRGQDVALRCDPISGHVSLYWYRQALGQGPEFLTYFNYEAQQDKSGLPNDRFSAERPEGSISTLTIQRTEQRDSAMYRCASSPRGRGDIQYFGAGTRLSVL.

The chain has TRBV11-3 and TRBJ2-7; weak D call: TRBD1 (6 bases). Trimming cost V 3 bases and J 5 bases, with 11 bases left between them. The CDR3 sequence is 13 residues long. Per the germline V gene, CDR1 is SGHNT and CDR2 is YENEEA. This chain's CDR3 is CASSFGQGNEQYF. DNA for the CDR3: TGTGCCAGCAGCTTCGGGCAGGGGAACGAGCAGTACTTC.

The chain is built from TRBV5-8 and TRBJ2-3, with D possibly matching TRBD2 (5 bases). The CDR3 has 15 residues. CDR1 is SGHTS and CDR2 is YDEGEE in the germline V gene. V was pared by 2 bases and J by 0 bases, with 10 bases between. The CDR3 nucleotides read TGTGCCAGCAGCTTAGCGGTATTCAGCACAGATACGCAGTATTTT. This sequence encodes CASSLAVFSTDTQYF.

This chain uses TRBV7-9 with TRBJ1-4; weak D call: TRBD1 (5 bases). Germline lookup yields CDR1 SEHNR and CDR2 FQNEAQ (reference sequence). The CDR3 extends over 15 amino acids. Deletions cut 1 base from V and 5 bases from J, with 11 bases between. The CDR3 protein is CASSLVRGKNEKLFF. The CDR3 DNA is TGTGCCAGCAGCTTAGTGCGGGGGAAAAATGAAAAACTGTTTTTT.

The CDR3 nucleotides read TGTGCCAGCAGTGAAGGGGCCCAATCTGAGCAGTACTTC. Amino acids: CASSEGAQSEQYF. The V gene is TRBV2, the J gene TRBJ2-7; no clear D. Germline V lookup: CDR1 SNHLY, CDR2 FYNNEI. The CDR3 covers 13 residues. Between the trimmed V and J ends, which lost 1 base and 7 bases, there was a span of 11 bases.

This rearrangement joins TRBV14 to TRBJ2-5; TRBD2 is a possible D gene (6 bases). CDR1 SGHDN and CDR2 FVKESK come from the germline V gene. V gave up 1 base and J gave up 1 base, with 13 bases separating them. CDR3 size: 16 residues. CDR3 region: CASSQGGVGGQETQYF. The CDR3 bases are TGTGCCAGCAGCCAAGGAGGCGTGGGGGGCCAAGAGACCCAGTACTTC.

J is TRBJ2-7 and V is TRBV6-5; maybe TRBD1 (6 bases). CDR3 size: 15 residues. The germline CDR1 and CDR2 sequences are MNHEY and SVGAGI. The V gene lost 2 bases and the J gene lost 4 bases, with 15 bases spanning the gap. CDR3 nucleotide sequence: TGTGCCAGCAGTTACCCACAGGGACCTAAGTACGAGCAGTACTTC. Translated: CASSYPQGPKYEQYF.